The 14 T cell receptor beta chains below were found in one sample sequenced in a study of blood T cell repertoires in COVID-19. Assay: immunoSEQ multiplex PCR; the TCRdb copy retains only in-frame clones and omits some. The sample shows about 400,000 clones, 80% to 90% of them seen only once. Sequences were obtained from peripheral blood. Receptors were obtained from a woman aged 25 to 45 with active or convalescent COVID-19.

J is TRBJ1-4 and V is TRBV15; 7 bases fit TRBD1. Germline CDR1 LNHNV, CDR2 YYDKDF (reference sequence). The CDR3 is made up of 13 amino acids. Germline trimming cut 9 bases from V and 8 bases from J; bases unmatched to any gene: 9. The CDR3, as DNA: TGTGCCACACAGGGGCTGATTAACGAAAAACTGTTTTTT. As protein: CATQGLINEKLFF.

This clone was detected only once. This chain joins TRBV24-1 and TRBJ2-2; 8 bases line up with TRBD1. V was clipped by 5 bases and J by 0 bases; unmatched bases: 1. Germline V gene lookup returns CDR1 KGHDR and CDR2 SFDVKD. The CDR3 contains 15 residues. The chain's CDR3 is CATSGTGSNTGELFF. CDR3 in DNA: TGTGCCACCAGTGGGACAGGGTCGAACACCGGGGAGCTGTTTTTT.

The chain is built from TRBV6-6 and TRBJ1-1, with D maybe TRBD1 (5 bases). V lost 0 bases, J lost 3 bases, and 14 bases lay in between. This CDR3 contains 16 residues. Germline assignment: CDR1 MNHNY and CDR2 SVGAGI (reference sequence). The CDR3 DNA reads TGTGCCAGCAGTTACTCCGCGGGGGGGTTTGACACTGAAGCTTTCTTT. Translated, it gives CASSYSAGGFDTEAFF.

The V and J genes are TRBV6-5 and TRBJ2-7; D gene unclear. Germline values: CDR1 MNHEY, CDR2 SVGAGI. V lost 5 bases and J lost 0, with 14 bases in between. The CDR3 runs 15 residues. CDR3 nucleotides: TGTGCCAGCAGTCCCCTCTGGCCCGACTCCTACGAGCAGTACTTC. Translation: CASSPLWPDSYEQYF.

V and J are TRBV2 and TRBJ2-7; 9 nucleotides agree with TRBD1. From germline, CDR1 is SNHLY and CDR2 FYNNEI. V lost 5 bases, J lost 4 bases, and 6 bases stayed unmatched. CDR3 size: 14 residues. CDR3 amino acids: CASSPGTGWYEQYF. The CDR3 DNA reads as TGTGCCAGCAGTCCCGGGACAGGGTGGTACGAGCAGTACTTC.

V and J are TRBV11-2 and TRBJ2-5; D possibly corresponds to TRBD2 (6 bases). The CDR3 is made up of 14 amino acids. Trimming pared 5 bases from V and 7 bases from J, leaving 17 bases between. Germline assignment: CDR1 SGHAT and CDR2 FQNNGV. CDR3 bases: TGTGCCAGCAGCCTTATGGTACTAGCTGGGACCCAGTACTTC. Residues: CASSLMVLAGTQYF.

Comment on this clone: The same CDR3 is also encoded by other DNA sequences in this sample. The chain links TRBV7-6 to TRBJ2-1; 10 bases align to TRBD2. V lost 5 bases and J lost 2; bases outside the gene matches: 3. This CDR3 has 15 amino acids. Germline V lookup: CDR1 SGHVS, CDR2 FNYEAQ. CDR3 DNA: TGTGCCAGCAGCCTAAGCGGGGGGGCCTACAATGAGCAGTTCTTC. Protein: CASSLSGGAYNEQFF.

The V and J genes are TRBV6-5 and TRBJ1-6; 7 bases are a match to TRBD1. This CDR3 has 14 amino acids. CDR1 MNHEY and CDR2 SVGAGI come from the germline V gene. With 2 bases clipped from V and 8 bases from J, the junction kept 3 bases outside the gene matches. The CDR3 coding sequence is TGTGCCAGCAGTTACAGTACAGGGGATTCACCCCTCCACTTT. Its protein product is CASSYSTGDSPLHF.

To note about this clone: This sample includes further DNA sequences coding for the same CDR3. This chain connects TRBV10-3 to TRBJ1-1; weak D call: TRBD1 (5 bases). V lost 7 bases and J 1 base, leaving 10 bases between the germline ends. The CDR3 contains 13 residues. Per germline, CDR1 ENHRY and CDR2 SYGVKD. CDR3 protein: CAIMGQQNTEAFF. The DNA of the CDR3 is TGTGCCATCATGGGGCAACAGAACACTGAAGCTTTCTTT.

This chain joins TRBV3-1 (or the pseudogene TRBV3-2) and TRBJ1-1; D call uncertain. V lost 0 bases, J lost 4 bases, and 12 bases lay in between. Germline CDR1 LGHDT, CDR2 YNNKEL (reference sequence). The CDR3 runs to 15 residues. The DNA of the CDR3 is TGTGCCAGCAGCCAAGACCCCCCACAGTCCACTGAAGCTTTCTTT. It codes for CASSQDPPQSTEAFF.

The rearrangement uses TRBV7-2 and TRBJ1-2, with TRBD1 identical over 7 bases. Germline V gene data show CDR1 as SGHTA and CDR2 as FQGNSA. The CDR3 runs 14 residues. The trim removed 1 base at V and 5 bases at J, leaving 4 bases unmatched. This CDR3 is CASSLGTGLYGYTF. The DNA of the CDR3 is TGTGCCAGCAGCTTAGGGACAGGACTTTATGGCTACACCTTC.

V usage is TRBV28 and J usage is TRBJ2-1; 8 nucleotides agree with TRBD2. Germline V lookup: CDR1 MDHEN, CDR2 SYDVKM. The CDR3 runs 17 residues. V shed 3 bases, J shed 0 bases, and the junction held 7 bases outside the gene matches. CDR3 DNA: TGTGCCAGCAGTTTCTTGGTTGGGACTAGCTCCTACAATGAGCAGTTCTTC. Amino acid sequence: CASSFLVGTSSYNEQFF.

The chain employs TRBV6-1 and TRBJ1-4; a possible D gene is TRBD1 (6 bases). The V gene's germline CDR1 is MNHNS and CDR2 SASEGT. Trimming stripped 0 bases from V and 8 bases from J, with 16 bases between. This CDR3 has 16 amino acids. The chain's CDR3 is CASSEAQTGPREKLFF. CDR3 DNA sequence: TGTGCCAGCAGTGAAGCCCAAACAGGGCCACGCGAAAAACTGTTTTTT.

The rearrangement links TRBV27 to TRBJ1-1; 7 bases are shared with TRBD1. J was trimmed by 2 bases and V by 5 bases; bases with no gene match: 11. CDR1 is MNHEY, CDR2 SMNVEV, per germline (reference sequence). The CDR3 is made up of 16 amino acids. The DNA of the CDR3 is TGTGCCAGCAGTCGTCAAAGGGGACAGATAAACACTGAAGCTTTCTTT. Translated, it gives CASSRQRGQINTEAFF.